The TCR beta chain under discussion was sequenced for a study of early T cells in non-severe SARS-CoV-2 infection. This clonotype was seen repeatedly, ten times or more. What it recognizes is unknown. Individual cDNA molecules received unique molecular identifiers. Each CDR3 protein is one row after TCRdb ran MiXCR on the 5' RACE reads. The data contain about 34,000 distinct CDR3 sequences, 5% to 6.5% of them singletons. Study-wide points: Lookups in VDJdb leaned toward anti-spike CD8 responses and missed private and CD4 specificities.

The V and J ends lost 4 bases and 2 bases, in that order; junction bases with no gene match: 1. The germline gives CDR1 SEHNR, CDR2 FQNEAQ (reference sequence). CDR3 length equals 14 residues. The sample taken for sequencing was whole blood. The sequence was collected from an adult who was a healthcare worker with PCR-confirmed SARS-CoV-2 infection or an uninfected control (not recorded which). The rearrangement joins TRBV7-9 to TRBJ1-5, with 8 bases fitting TRBD1. CDR3 loop: CASSSGGGNQPQHF. The CDR3 DNA reads as TGTGCCAGCAGCTCAGGGGGCGGCAATCAGCCCCAGCATTTT.